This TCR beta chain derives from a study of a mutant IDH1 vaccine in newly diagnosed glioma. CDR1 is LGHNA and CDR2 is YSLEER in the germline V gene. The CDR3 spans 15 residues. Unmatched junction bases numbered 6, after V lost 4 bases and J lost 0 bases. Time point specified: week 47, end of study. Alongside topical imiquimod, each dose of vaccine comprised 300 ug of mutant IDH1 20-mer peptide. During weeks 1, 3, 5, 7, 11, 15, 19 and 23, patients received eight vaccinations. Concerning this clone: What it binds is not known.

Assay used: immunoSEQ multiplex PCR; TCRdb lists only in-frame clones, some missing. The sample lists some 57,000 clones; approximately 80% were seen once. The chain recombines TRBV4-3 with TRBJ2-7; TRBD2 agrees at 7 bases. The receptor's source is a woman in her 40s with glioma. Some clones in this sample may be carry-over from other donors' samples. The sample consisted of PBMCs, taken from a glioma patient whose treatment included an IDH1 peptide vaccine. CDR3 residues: CASSRAGTNSYEQYF. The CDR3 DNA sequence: TGCGCCAGCAGCCGGGCTGGGACTAACTCCTACGAGCAGTACTTC.